The 23 T cell receptor beta chains below were found in one sample sequenced in a study of T cells in Graves' hyperthyroidism and ophthalmopathy. Amplified regions were TCR beta CDR3 sequences from RNA transcripts. Initially, a first-round RT-PCR of the TCR CDR3 employed the HTBI primer set. TCRdb itself ran the multiplex PCR reads through MiXCR, one entry per CDR3 protein. Of fewer than 250,000 distinct CDR3 sequences listed, approximately 23% are singletons. Specimen: blood. The receptors originated from a woman aged 40 to 50 with Graves' ophthalmopathy.

The CDR3 bases are TGTGCCAGCAGCATCCCGACAGGACGCAATCAGCCCCAGCATTTT. Its translation: CASSIPTGRNQPQHF. The chain carries TRBV6-2 or TRBV6-3 and TRBJ1-5, with D tentatively TRBD1 (6 bases). Per germline, CDR1 MNHEY and CDR2 SVGEGT. Trimming removed 6 bases from V and 2 bases from J, with 14 bases in between. CDR3 length equals 15 residues.

This clonotype was found many times. The V and J genes are TRBV27 and TRBJ2-7; 12 positions agree with TRBD2. The CDR3 contains 16 residues. The germline V gene encodes CDR1 MNHEY and CDR2 SMNVEV (reference sequence). V lost 3 bases and J lost 4; bases outside the gene matches: 7. CDR3: CASSFLLAGGRYEQYF. DNA for the CDR3: TGTGCCAGCAGTTTCCTACTAGCGGGAGGAAGGTACGAGCAGTACTTC.

There are many counts of this clonotype. This chain's CDR3 is CASSLDTGGEETQYF. CDR3 bases: TGTGCCAGCAGCTTAGACACCGGGGGAGAAGAGACCCAGTACTTC. J is TRBJ2-5 and V is TRBV11-2; tentative D call: TRBD2 (6 bases). This CDR3 is built from 15 residues. Germline CDR1 SGHAT, CDR2 FQNNGV. V was pared by 0 bases and J by 3 bases, with 11 bases between.

This clonotype was counted ten times or more. This rearrangement joins TRBV2 to TRBJ1-1; D not certain. Germline loops: CDR1 SNHLY, CDR2 FYNNEI. The CDR3 is made up of 16 amino acids. V dropped 6 bases and J dropped 0 bases, with 17 bases sitting between them. Here the CDR3 reads CASRPSRGGLNTEAFF. DNA for the CDR3: TGTGCCAGCAGACCATCCCGTGGAGGCTTGAACACTGAAGCTTTCTTT.

In this sample, this clonotype turned up many times. The genes are TRBV20-1 and TRBJ2-5; 10 nucleotides agree with TRBD1. Germline-derived CDR1 and CDR2 are DFQATT and SNEGSKA (reference sequence). The CDR3 is made up of 17 amino acids. The ends lost 1 base at V and 0 bases at J; junction bases unmatched: 8. The CDR3 here is CSARAYRDRGYQETQYF. DNA of the CDR3: TGCAGTGCTAGAGCCTACCGGGACAGGGGTTACCAAGAGACCCAGTACTTC.

This clonotype has at least ten counts. V usage is TRBV4-2 and J usage is TRBJ2-2, with 9 bases aligning to TRBD2. Germline loops: CDR1 LGHNA, CDR2 YNFKEQ. The V and J ends lost 4 bases and 2 bases, in that order; junction bases with no gene match: 5. CDR3 length: 16 residues. The CDR3 DNA reads as TGTGCCAGCAGCCCGGCGGGGGGGGCTAACACCGGGGAGCTGTTTTTT. Translated, it gives CASSPAGGANTGELFF.

In its sample, this clonotype was seen many times. The chain combines TRBV10-3 with TRBJ2-7; the match to TRBD1 covers 8 bases. Trimming cost V 2 bases and J 3 bases; bases outside gene matches: 9. The CDR3 runs to 16 residues. Germline loops: CDR1 ENHRY, CDR2 SYGVKD. The CDR3 coding sequence is TGTGCCATCAGTGAGCCCGCTGGACAGGGAATCTACGAGCAGTACTTC. Translating gives CAISEPAGQGIYEQYF.

This clonotype was seen only a few times. The V call is TRBV9, the J call TRBJ2-6; unclear D gene. The CDR3 is made up of 17 amino acids. The V gene's germline CDR1 is SGDLS and CDR2 YYNGEE. V was cut by 4 bases and J by 0 bases, with 14 bases left in between. CDR3 residues: CASSPPPLGSGANVLTF. The CDR3 bases are TGTGCCAGCAGCCCTCCCCCACTGGGCTCTGGGGCCAACGTCCTGACTTTC. Variable domain in full (rest from reference TRBV9 and TRBJ2-6): DSGVTQTPKHLITATGQRVTLRCSPRSGDLSVYWYQQSLDQGLQFLIQYYNGEERAKGNILERFSAQQFPDLHSELNLSSLELGDSALYFCASSPPPLGSGANVLTFGAGSRLTVL.

The J gene is TRBJ1-1, the V gene TRBV12-3 or TRBV12-4, with a possible D match to TRBD1 (6 bases). Trimming cost V 6 bases and J 4 bases, with 18 bases left between them. CDR3 length equals 15 residues. CDR3 nucleotide sequence: TGTGCCAGCAGCTTTTGGGAGAAGGGGGGCACTGAAGCTTTCTTT. Protein product: CASSFWEKGGTEAFF.

This clonotype was detected a few times. V gene TRBV5-1 combines with J gene TRBJ2-2; maybe TRBD2 (6 bases). Germline V gives CDR1 SGHRS, CDR2 YFSETQ. Trimming left V 1 base short and J 2 bases short, with 9 bases between. The CDR3 spans 15 residues. As DNA, the CDR3 is TGCGCCAGCAGCTTGTCTAGCGACAACACCGGGGAGCTGTTTTTT. Amino acid sequence: CASSLSSDNTGELFF.

This clonotype occurred many times. The chain is built from TRBV5-1 and TRBJ2-5, with D possibly matching TRBD2 (6 bases). The CDR3 extends over 14 amino acids. CDR1 is SGHRS and CDR2 is YFSETQ in the germline V gene. V shed 2 bases and J shed 4 bases, with 12 bases lying between them. CDR3 residues: CASSLRGTAETQYF. The CDR3 coding sequence is TGCGCCAGCAGCTTACGCGGGACGGCAGAGACCCAGTACTTC.

The chain recombines TRBV4-3 with TRBJ1-1; no reliable D call. Germline CDR1 is LGHNA and CDR2 is YSLEER. The V end was cut by 0 bases, the J end by 8 bases, with 7 bases between. The CDR3 length is 12 residues. Here the CDR3 DNA reads TGCGCCAGCAGCCAAGATCGCGGGGAAGCTTTCTTT. Encoded protein: CASSQDRGEAFF.

This clonotype was counted ten times or more. The V gene is TRBV7-8, the J gene TRBJ1-1; D remains ambiguous. Germline V gene lookup returns CDR1 SGHVS and CDR2 FQNEAQ. This CDR3 is built from 16 residues. V was shortened by 1 base and J by 1 base, with 13 bases between the two germline ends. The CDR3 sequence is CASSLGSGFSNTEAFF. The CDR3 region has the DNA TGTGCCAGCAGCTTAGGATCCGGGTTCTCGAACACTGAAGCTTTCTTT.

V gene TRBV9 combines with J gene TRBJ2-2, with 11 bases aligning to TRBD1. This CDR3 has 18 residues. Trimming cost V 4 bases and J 1 base; bases outside gene matches: 9. CDR1 is SGDLS and CDR2 is YYNGEE in the germline V gene. CDR3 in DNA: TGTGCCAGCAGCTTAGACTATGGGACAGGGGGGAACACCGGGGAGCTGTTTTTT. Its protein is CASSLDYGTGGNTGELFF.

This clonotype showed up just a few times. The V and J genes are TRBV28 and TRBJ2-7, with 7 bases aligning to TRBD2. V shed 4 bases, J shed 7 bases, and the junction held 7 bases outside the gene matches. The length of the CDR3 is 13 residues. CDR1 and CDR2 (germline): MDHEN, SYDVKM. DNA of the CDR3: TGTGCCAGCAGTTCCAGCGGGACGGGGGAGCAGTACTTC. It is translated as CASSSSGTGEQYF.

This clonotype was detected only a few times. This may arise from a read error, as a much more abundant clone is one base away. The chain couples TRBV7-2 to TRBJ1-2; no clear D. Per the germline V gene, CDR1 is SGHTA and CDR2 is FQGNSA. The CDR3 covers 15 residues. CDR3 sequence (DNA): TGTGTCAGCAGCACCCTGGCCCGGTCGCGCTATGGCTACACCTTC. The encoded protein is CVSSTLARSRYGYTF.

V gene TRBV12-3 or TRBV12-4 combines with J gene TRBJ1-5; the match to TRBD1 covers 8 bases. This CDR3 comprises 14 residues. The J segment lost 7 bases and the V segment lost 5 bases, leaving 7 bases of the junction unmatched. The CDR3 reads CASSGQGLQQPQHF. The CDR3 coding sequence is TGTGCCAGCAGTGGACAGGGATTACAGCAGCCCCAGCATTTT.

This clonotype was seen repeatedly, ten times or more. The rearrangement joins TRBV12-3 or TRBV12-4 to TRBJ1-2; the match to TRBD1 covers 9 bases. CDR3 size: 11 residues. Unmatched junction bases numbered 4, after V lost 6 bases and J lost 11 bases. CDR3 DNA: TGTGCCAGCAGCGACAGGGGGGCATACACCTTC. Translation gives CASSDRGAYTF.

This clonotype was counted many times. The chain combines TRBV5-1 with TRBJ2-7, with D possibly being TRBD1 or TRBD2 (5 bases each). Germline loops: CDR1 SGHRS, CDR2 YFSETQ. The V and J ends lost 0 bases and 9 bases respectively, with 16 bases between them. The CDR3 length is 14 residues. CDR3: CASSLEDIASGQYF. For the CDR3, the DNA is TGCGCCAGCAGCTTGGAGGACATCGCAAGCGGGCAGTACTTC.

In this sample, this clonotype turned up many times. A junction boundary mismatches the germline segment, possibly from a read error. This rearrangement joins TRBV7-9 to TRBJ2-3, with a possible D match to TRBD1 (5 bases). The length of the CDR3 is 11 residues. Germline V CDR1 and CDR2: SEHNR, FQNEAQ (reference sequence). The CDR3 reads CASRAGYTQCF. For the CDR3, the DNA is TGTGCCAGCAGGGCAGGGTATACGCAGTGTTTT.

This clonotype was seen a few times. The chain couples TRBV30 to TRBJ2-2; 14 nucleotides align to TRBD2. V dropped 4 bases and J dropped 1; count of bases not matched to a gene: 2. Germline assignment: CDR1 GTSNPN and CDR2 SVGIG (reference sequence). The CDR3 loop spans 16 amino acids. The CDR3 loop reads CAWIGLAGGNTGELFF. The CDR3 DNA sequence: TGTGCCTGGATTGGACTAGCGGGAGGGAACACCGGGGAGCTGTTTTTT.

The chain combines TRBV11-3 with TRBJ1-1; 8 bases align to TRBD1. J was trimmed by 2 bases and V by 5 bases; bases with no gene match: 4. CDR1 and CDR2 (germline): SGHNT, YENEEA. CDR3 length: 14 residues. The CDR3 protein is CASSMTGVNTEAFF. CDR3 DNA: TGTGCCAGCAGCATGACAGGGGTCAACACTGAAGCTTTCTTT.

J is TRBJ2-2 and V is TRBV20-1; D possibly corresponds to TRBD2 (5 bases). The CDR3 totals 14 residues. Germline assignment: CDR1 DFQATT and CDR2 SNEGSKA (reference sequence). V was trimmed by 6 bases and J by 4 bases, leaving 15 bases between them. The CDR3 DNA sequence: TGCAGTGCCACTCTAAATGGAGGCACCGGGGAGCTGTTTTTT. Its translation: CSATLNGGTGELFF.